This T cell receptor (beta chain) was captured by sequencing in a study of T cell responses to AZD1222 COVID-19 vaccine. Study-wide results and limits: Spike-specific TCR breadth and depth both grew after two AZD1222 doses. Donor demographics were predominantly white British with a female majority; clonal diversity may be underestimated. With dominance at 160-218 and 743-854, vaccine-associated CD4 TCRs spanned spike.

V lost 3 bases and J 0 bases, leaving 19 bases between the germline ends. Germline V CDR1 and CDR2: KGHSH, LQKENI. The CDR3 sequence is 18 residues long. Generated by immunoSEQ multiplex PCR, the TCRdb table keeps only in-frame clones and is missing some. Of some 130,000 clones in the sample, roughly 90% are singletons; the top ten hold more than 3.5%. Turning to this clone: The target antigen is unknown.

Here the sequenced sample was peripheral blood, taken on day 0 of AZD1222 vaccination. The chain carries TRBV18 and TRBJ2-3, with D tentatively TRBD1 (6 bases). The clonotype comes from an adult in good health. The CDR3 coding sequence is TGTGCCAGCTCACCCTACACCACCAAACAGGGAAGCACAGATACGCAGTATTTT. It encodes CASSPYTTKQGSTDTQYF. Full variable domain (missing parts from reference TRBV18 and TRBJ2-3): NAGVMQNPRHLVRRRGQEARLRCSPMKGHSHVYWYRQLPEEGLKFMVYLQKENIIDESGMPKERFSAEFPKEGPSILRIQQVVRGDSAAYFCASSPYTTKQGSTDTQYFGPGTRLTVL.